This T cell receptor (beta chain) derives from a study of blood T cells in healthy people across ages. Alongside a J-beta primer mix, a sample-barcoded 5' primer served in a second PCR lasting roughly 7 to 12 cycles. Each of the cDNA molecules was tagged by a template-switch adaptor with 12 random nucleotides. One entry per CDR3 protein, called by TCRdb with MiXCR from the 5' RACE reads. The sample lists fewer than 600,000 distinct CDR3 sequences, about 27% occurring once. Looked up from germline, CDR1 is SQVTM and CDR2 is ANQGSEA. V was shortened by 7 bases and J by 9 bases, with 10 bases between the two germline ends. The CDR3 contains 10 residues. The extraction recovered at least 6 micrograms of total RNA per sample. These data also formed part of another study, on T cells of mothers and their children.

The sample was blood. The origin of this receptor is a boy aged 2 to 10 in good health. The genes are TRBV29-1 and TRBJ2-1; perhaps TRBD1 as D (6 bases). Written as DNA, the CDR3 is TGCAGCGACGGGACAAGTGAGCAGTTCTTC. It codes for CSDGTSEQFF.